The clone carrying this T cell receptor beta chain has just a few counts. Its specificity is unknown. This specimen comes from a study of T cells in Graves' hyperthyroidism and ophthalmopathy. Overall study results and limits: The model predicted ophthalmopathy a median around six months before onset.

Uncontrolled infection, other autoimmune disease, pregnancy and lactation each barred patients from inclusion. Amplification targeted TCR beta CDR3 regions from RNA transcripts. HTBI primers were the set used in a first-round RT-PCR of the TCR CDR3. TCRdb redid the calling of the multiplex PCR reads with MiXCR, one entry per CDR3 protein. The sample lists 350,000 to 400,000 distinct CDR3 sequences, about 20% occurring once. The sequencing sample was made of blood. The TCR sequence derives from a woman aged 18-29 years with Graves' hyperthyroidism.

The CDR3 bases are TGTGCCAGCAGCATGTTTATAGGGACAGGGAAGTCCGGGGAGCTGTTTTTT. Translating it yields CASSMFIGTGKSGELFF. J is TRBJ2-2 and V is TRBV6-1, with 9 bases aligning to TRBD1. There are 17 residues in the CDR3. The V gene end was trimmed by 6 bases and the J gene end by 6 bases; junction bases not matched to a gene: 14. From germline, CDR1 is MNHNS and CDR2 SASEGT.